These T cell receptor beta chains were read from a single sample in a study of T cell responses to AZD1222 COVID-19 vaccine. Sequencing used immunoSEQ multiplex PCR; TCRdb keeps in-frame clones, though not all of them. The table has roughly 130,000 clones, 88% seen once; the top ten hold 7.5% to 8%. The source was peripheral blood, collected on day 0 of AZD1222 vaccination. All receptors derive from an adult in good health. Each CDR3 is given with its conserved first and last residue. D genes are given only for firm matches. Not every row has a clone size; where given, it reads once, few, many or a size class.

>TRBD2|once|TRBJ2-3|TRBV10-2
CASQPGTSGPTDTQYF
TGCGCCAGCCAGCCCGGGACTAGCGGCCCCACAGATACGCAGTATTTT
>-|-|TRBJ1-5|TRBV4-3
CASSQDLGGYQPQHF
TGCGCCAGCAGCCAAGACCTAGGGGGGTATCAGCCCCAGCATTTT
>-|-|TRBJ1-3|TRBV19
CASSPTGRRNTIYF
TGTGCCAGTAGTCCTACGGGCAGACGAAACACCATATATTTT
>TRBD1|-|TRBJ1-2|TRBV6-5
CASSAGTGGSYGYTF
TGTGCCAGCAGCGCCGGGACAGGGGGCAGCTATGGCTACACCTTC
>TRBD2|once|TRBJ2-3|TRBV7-2
CASSLWGRVASGATDTQYF
TGTGCCAGCAGCTTATGGGGCAGGGTGGCGAGCGGGGCCACAGATACGCAGTATTTT
>-|-|TRBJ2-7|TRBV28
CASSLLGASGEQYF
TGTGCCAGCAGTTTATTGGGGGCCTCGGGTGAGCAGTACTTC
>-|-|TRBJ1-1|TRBV30
CAWRYIFTEAFF
TGTGCCTGGAGGTACATATTCACTGAAGCTTTCTTT
>-|-|TRBJ1-2|TRBV15
CATSRDEGSMSYGYTF
TGTGCCACCAGCAGAGATGAGGGCAGTATGAGCTATGGCTACACCTTC
>-|-|TRBJ1-2|TRBV24-1
CATSDPGFAGNYGYTF
TGTGCCACCAGTGATCCTGGTTTCGCAGGGAACTATGGCTACACCTTC
>-|-|TRBJ1-3|TRBV7-9
CASSLAGQGLTGNTIYF
TGTGCCAGCAGCTTAGCGGGCCAGGGCCTTACTGGAAACACCATATATTTT
>-|-|TRBJ1-4|TRBV9
CASTGGSNEKLFF
TGTGCCAGCACCGGGGGCTCAAATGAAAAACTGTTTTTT
>TRBD2|-|TRBJ2-5|TRBV28
CASLLVLAETETQYF
TGTGCCAGTCTATTGGTACTAGCGGAGACGGAGACCCAGTACTTC
>TRBD1|-|TRBJ2-5|TRBV30
CAWSVSRVTGGYQETQYF
TGTGCCTGGAGTGTCTCCCGTGTGACAGGGGGGTACCAAGAGACCCAGTACTTC
>-|few|TRBJ2-7|TRBV9
CASSVDEVSGQYF
TGTGCCAGCAGCGTAGATGAGGTCTCAGGGCAGTACTTC
>-|-|TRBJ2-7|TRBV6-1
CASSDGRPEQYF
TGTGCCAGCAGTGACGGACGCCCCGAGCAGTACTTC
>-|-|TRBJ2-3|TRBV10-1
CASSGPLGGSTDTQYF
TGCGCCAGCAGTGGTCCCTTGGGGGGTAGCACAGATACGCAGTATTTT
>-|once|TRBJ2-5|TRBV5-1
CASRRDIKETQYF
TGCGCCAGCAGACGGGACATTAAAGAGACCCAGTACTTC
>TRBD2|-|TRBJ2-1|TRBV4-1
CASLHNQRSSGNYNEQFF
TGCGCCAGCCTCCACAATCAGCGGTCTAGCGGGAACTACAATGAGCAGTTCTTC